The clone carrying this T cell receptor (beta chain) was counted ten times or more. The antigen is unknown. V lost 2 bases and J lost 3; bases outside the gene matches: 6. This CDR3 comprises 15 residues. CDR1 is ENHRY, CDR2 SYGVKD, per germline. This record belongs to a study of T cells in Graves' hyperthyroidism and ophthalmopathy. Amplification targeted TCR beta CDR3 regions from RNA transcripts. During a first-round RT-PCR of the TCR CDR3, the HTBI primer set was used. TCRdb called the multiplex PCR reads again in MiXCR, with one record for every CDR3 protein. The sample has 550,000 to 600,000 distinct CDR3 sequences; 46% are singletons. Based on clinical symptoms, serum thyroxine and TRAb, thyroid ultrasound and orbital computed tomography, diagnoses were reached. Study findings and constraints: Stable hyperthyroidism was separated from ophthalmopathy by a model based on 13 V-J features. Most thyroid clonotypes with frequency above 0.001 were detected in blood. With a median lead of 6.5 months before onset, the model predicted ophthalmopathy.

Sequencing was done on a sample of peripheral blood or thyroid tissue (not recorded which). This rearrangement joins TRBV10-3 to TRBJ2-7; 8 bases fit TRBD2. The receptor was derived from an adult woman with Graves' disease, either hyperthyroidism or ophthalmopathy (not recorded which). In DNA form, the CDR3 reads TGTGCCATCAGTGAGGGGGTAGCGGGGAACTACGAGCAGTACTTC. Encoded protein: CAISEGVAGNYEQYF.